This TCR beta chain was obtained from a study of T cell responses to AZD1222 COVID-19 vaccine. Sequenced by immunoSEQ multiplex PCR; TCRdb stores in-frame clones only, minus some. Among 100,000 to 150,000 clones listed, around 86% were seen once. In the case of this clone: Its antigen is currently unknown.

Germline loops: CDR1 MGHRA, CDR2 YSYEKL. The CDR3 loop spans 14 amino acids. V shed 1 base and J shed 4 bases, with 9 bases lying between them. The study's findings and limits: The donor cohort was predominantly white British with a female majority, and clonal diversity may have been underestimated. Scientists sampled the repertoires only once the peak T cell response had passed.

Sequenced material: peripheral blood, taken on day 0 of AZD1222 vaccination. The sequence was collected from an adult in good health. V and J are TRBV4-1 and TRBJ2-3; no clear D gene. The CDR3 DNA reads TGCGCCAGCAGCCAAGTAAGAATGGCAGATACGCAGTATTTT. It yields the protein CASSQVRMADTQYF.